This T cell receptor (beta chain) was observed in a study of monozygotic twins with inflammatory bowel disease. Findings of the study overall: Diversity of TCRbeta measured by inverse Simpson was lower in IBD patients than in healthy co-twins. No distinction between different T cell subtypes was possible.

Remarks on this clonotype: Its antigen is not known.

This CDR3 contains 15 residues. TCRdb reprocessed the 5' RACE reads, keeping one entry per CDR3 protein, no DNA. This sample contains about 210,000 distinct CDR3 sequences. The TCR originated in a human donor with ulcerative colitis or Crohn's disease, or a healthy co-twin of an affected twin (not recorded which). Sequencing used blood. The chain has TRBV12-3 or TRBV12-4 and TRBJ1-5. The CDR3 sequence is CASSLEGSGNQPQHF.